This TCR beta chain was obtained from a study of naive CD8 T cells in extremely preterm neonates. Cord blood came from elective full-term cesareans at about 37-43 weeks without labor or membrane rupture. Per sample, roughly 20,000 to 100,000 naive CD8+ cells were sorted. Notes on this clone: The antigen remains undetermined.

Study results and limitations: Preterm neonates shared more CDR3 nucleotide sequences (approximately 2.7%) than older groups.

Profiled with immunoSEQ multiplex PCR; TCRdb holds only in-frame clones, not every one. This sample carries several thousand clones, more than 85% of them seen once, and the ten largest clones take around 0.47%. The germline V gene encodes CDR1 LNHDA and CDR2 SQIVND (reference sequence). The CDR3 loop spans 14 amino acids. With 2 bases removed from V and 0 bases from J, the gap between germline ends came to 7 bases. The sample comprised naive CD8+ T cells from cord blood. The TCR sequence derives from a newborn in good health. J is TRBJ1-1 and V is TRBV19; D is unclear. The CDR3 is CASSISGLNTEAFF. For the CDR3, the DNA is TGTGCCAGTAGTATAAGCGGGCTGAACACTGAAGCTTTCTTT.